This T cell receptor (beta chain) was sequenced during a study of blood T cell repertoires in COVID-19. As for the study in general: Acute and convalescent COVID-19 specimens originated in the United States, Italy and Spain. Sources were T cells, B-cell-depleted T cells, or PBMCs; the material itself was cDNA or gDNA.

As handled by the study authors: Reference gene primers were amplified, and this amplification served to estimate nucleated cell counts. Some clones are missing from TCRdb's copy, which holds only in-frame ones; the method was immunoSEQ multiplex PCR. That table gives V, J and clone size, and the DNA gave D and trimming. The table lists over 150,000 clones, 90% of them singletons. The CDR3 runs to 18 residues. Trimming cost V 0 bases and J 3 bases; bases outside gene matches: 10. The V gene's germline CDR1 is LGHDT and CDR2 YNNKEL (reference sequence). The specimen was peripheral blood. The origin of this receptor is a man between 45 and 60 years old with acute or convalescent COVID-19. The chain couples TRBV3-1 (or the pseudogene TRBV3-2) to TRBJ2-1; 8 bases align to TRBD2. The CDR3 DNA follows: TGTGCCAGCAGCCAAGATTGGGACTCGGGGGGGCGCTACAATGAGCAGTTCTTC. Translation: CASSQDWDSGGRYNEQFF.